Listed below are T cell receptor beta chains from one sample, sequenced in a study of cytomegalovirus exposure and HLA in healthy donors. The table came from immunoSEQ multiplex PCR; TCRdb's copy has only in-frame clones and leaves some out. This sample has about 140,000 clones; over 60% occur once, and the top ten carry around 1.5%. Sequences were obtained from PBMCs. The source is a female donor in good health and CMV-seronegative. The CDR3 runs from the conserved cysteine through the conserved F or W. Each record gives: CDR3 DNA, CDR3 protein, D gene, J gene, clone size, CDR3 length, V gene. A D gene is named only where the DNA matches it firmly. Clone sizes are given selectively: once, few, many, or a class where the clone is expanded.

TGCGCCAGCAGTCCAGGGCAGGCCTACGAGCAGTACTTC	CASSPGQAYEQYF	.	TRBJ2-7	.	13	TRBV10-1
TGTGCCAGCAGTTTGGGTCAGGGCAGCACTGAAGCTTTCTTT	CASSLGQGSTEAFF	.	TRBJ1-1	.	14	TRBV27
TGTGCCAGCAGTGACACCTACGAGCAGTACTTC	CASSDTYEQYF	.	TRBJ2-7	.	11	TRBV2
TGTGCCAGCAGCGGCTCACAGGGGGCGTTGTACGAGCAGTACTTC	CASSGSQGALYEQYF	TRBD1	TRBJ2-7	.	15	TRBV5-4
TGTGCCAGCAGCTCTCTGGGAGCGGGGCTCTACAATGAGCAGTTCTTC	CASSSLGAGLYNEQFF	TRBD2	TRBJ2-1	.	16	TRBV7-8
TGTGCCAGCAGTTCAGAATACGCCGGGACAGGATCCAAACAGCCCCAGCATTTT	CASSSEYAGTGSKQPQHF	TRBD1	TRBJ1-5	.	18	TRBV27
TGTGCCAGCTCCCGAGCGACAGGTGACGGTTCACCCCTCCACTTT	CASSRATGDGSPLHF	.	TRBJ1-6	once	15	TRBV18
TGCGCCAGCAGCTTGGAAGGTCAGGCGCTTCTCTCCTACGAGCAGTACTTC	CASSLEGQALLSYEQYF	.	TRBJ2-7	.	17	TRBV5-1
TGTGCCAGCAGTTTATTTGGACAGCTAGACAATGAGCAGTTCTTC	CASSLFGQLDNEQFF	.	TRBJ2-1	.	15	TRBV27
TGTGCCAGCAGCCTACAGGGGGCCAAAGAGACCCAGTACTTC	CASSLQGAKETQYF	TRBD1	TRBJ2-5	.	14	TRBV6-5
TGTGCCAGCAGTGTGGGGAGGCTAGCCTCTGGAAACACCATATATTTT	CASSVGRLASGNTIYF	.	TRBJ1-3	.	16	TRBV2
TGTGCCAGCAGCCCGGGAGTGGGTAGGAGTCAGCCCCAGCATTTT	CASSPGVGRSQPQHF	.	TRBJ1-5	.	15	TRBV11-2
TGTGCCAGTGGACCGTCGGGGGGGCGGGCAGATACGCAGTATTTT	CASGPSGGRADTQYF	TRBD2	TRBJ2-3	.	15	TRBV19
TGTGCCAGCAGCTTAGCGTCGGGTTACCACACTGAAGCTTTCTTT	CASSLASGYHTEAFF	.	TRBJ1-1	.	15	TRBV7-2
TGTGCCAGTAGTATAAAATTTGGGGGGTCTGGGGCCAACGTCCTGACTTTC	CASSIKFGGSGANVLTF	.	TRBJ2-6	.	17	TRBV19
TGTGCCAGCAGCTTGCAGGGGAACCAGCCCCAGCATTTT	CASSLQGNQPQHF	.	TRBJ1-5	.	13	TRBV2
TGTGCCTGGCAGGGTCTGAACACTGAAGCTTTCTTT	CAWQGLNTEAFF	.	TRBJ1-1	.	12	TRBV30
TGTGCCAGCACCCGAGTCCGGGAGGGCCTGGGAATATATGAGCAGTTCTTC	CASTRVREGLGIYEQFF	TRBD2	TRBJ2-1	few	17	TRBV7-9
TGCGCCAGCAGGCACGGGACAGGGGGGGCCTACGAGCAGTACTTC	CASRHGTGGAYEQYF	TRBD1	TRBJ2-7	few	15	TRBV5-1
TGTGCCAGCAGCTCTTCCTCGGGACAAACCTATGGCTACACCTTC	CASSSSSGQTYGYTF	.	TRBJ1-2	.	15	TRBV7-2
TGTGCCAGCTGGGACAGCCCCAATCAGCCCCAGCATTTT	CASWDSPNQPQHF	TRBD1	TRBJ1-5	.	13	TRBV2
TGTGCCAGCAGCGTACCGGGACAGGGGGCAGCTGGGGCCAACGTCCTGACTTTC	CASSVPGQGAAGANVLTF	TRBD1	TRBJ2-6	.	18	TRBV7-2
TGTGCCAGCAGTTTGGGCATGGGGCAGAGTTTCTATGGCTACACCTTC	CASSLGMGQSFYGYTF	.	TRBJ1-2	.	16	TRBV28
TGCGCCAGCAGCTTGATCAAGCGGGAGGGGTATGAGCAGTTCTTC	CASSLIKREGYEQFF	TRBD2	TRBJ2-1	.	15	TRBV5-1
TGTGCCAGCAGCAGCGGCCCAAACCCCCTCTGTGTACGGGAGGGCGGCTTTCAGCAGTACTTC	CASSSGPNPLCVREGGFQQYF	.	TRBJ2-7	.	21	TRBV21-1
TGTGCCAGCAGCTTTCCCAGGGGGCGCCTCGATGAAAAACTGTTTTTT	CASSFPRGRLDEKLFF	TRBD1	TRBJ1-4	.	16	TRBV5-8
TGTGCCAGCAGCTCCCATAGGGGGCGCGTCTACGAGCAGTACTTC	CASSSHRGRVYEQYF	TRBD1	TRBJ2-7	.	15	TRBV11-2
TGCGCCAGCAGCTTCTCGGCGGAACCCTACGAGCAGTACTTC	CASSFSAEPYEQYF	.	TRBJ2-7	once	14	TRBV5-1
TGTGCCACCAGCAGAGATGAGAGCGCTGCTCAGTACTTC	CATSRDESAAQYF	.	TRBJ2-4	once	13	TRBV15
TGCGCCAGCAGCTTGGGGGGGACAGGACCCTACGAGCAGTACTTC	CASSLGGTGPYEQYF	TRBD1	TRBJ2-7	.	15	TRBV5-1
TGTGCCAGCGGAAGGACAGGGCCTAATCAGCCCCAGCATTTT	CASGRTGPNQPQHF	TRBD1	TRBJ1-5	once	14	TRBV27
TGTGCCAGCAGCCAAGAGCCGAGGCGGGAGACCCAGTACTTC	CASSQEPRRETQYF	.	TRBJ2-5	.	14	TRBV14
TGTGCCAGCAGCCAAGAGGCCCAGGGGCAACCCTCGGACACTGAAGCTTTCTTT	CASSQEAQGQPSDTEAFF	.	TRBJ1-1	.	18	TRBV4-2
TGTGCCAGCAGTTTGCAGGGCCCCTCTGGGGCCAACGTCCTGACTTTC	CASSLQGPSGANVLTF	.	TRBJ2-6	.	16	TRBV27
TGTGCCAGCAGCGAAGGACAGGGGGCATACGAGCAGTACTTC	CASSEGQGAYEQYF	TRBD1	TRBJ2-7	.	14	TRBV9
TGTGCTAGCAGCTTAGGTGTCGGGACTAGCGGGAGCTACGAGCAGTACTTC	CASSLGVGTSGSYEQYF	TRBD2	TRBJ2-7	many	17	TRBV7-7
TGTGCCAGCATGACTAGCGGGGATACGCAGTATTTT	CASMTSGDTQYF	TRBD2	TRBJ2-3	.	12	TRBV6-5
TGTGCCAGCTCACCAAAGGCCGGGACAGCAGATAATTCACCCCTCCACTTT	CASSPKAGTADNSPLHF	TRBD1	TRBJ1-6	.	17	TRBV18
TGTGCCAGCAGAACCGACATTGGTTACGAGCAGTACTTC	CASRTDIGYEQYF	.	TRBJ2-7	once	13	TRBV7-8
TGTGCCAGCAGCCACTATAGCGGGAAACACTACGAGCAGTACTTC	CASSHYSGKHYEQYF	TRBD2	TRBJ2-7	few	15	TRBV5-6
TGTGCCTGGAGTGCCAAAGCGGGAGGGCACAATGAGCAGTTCTTC	CAWSAKAGGHNEQFF	TRBD2	TRBJ2-1	.	15	TRBV30
TGTGCCAGCAGTGAGTTGGGCGCAAAACTGTTTTTT	CASSELGAKLFF	.	TRBJ1-4	.	12	TRBV25-1
TGCGCCAGCAGCTTTACTAGGCATACGCAGTATTTT	CASSFTRHTQYF	.	TRBJ2-3	.	12	TRBV5-1
TGTGCCAGTAGATCTGAACTGACTAACACTGAAGCTTTCTTT	CASRSELTNTEAFF	.	TRBJ1-1	.	14	TRBV19
TGTGCCAGCAGCAATCCGGGACTGTCAACCTACGAGCAGTACTTC	CASSNPGLSTYEQYF	.	TRBJ2-7	.	15	TRBV5-4
TGTGCCAGCAGCTACTCCCTAGCGGGGGACAGTGAGCAGTTCTTC	CASSYSLAGDSEQFF	TRBD2	TRBJ2-1	.	15	TRBV7-3
TGTGCCAGCAGTGAGAAGGGGCTGAACACTGAAGCTTTCTTT	CASSEKGLNTEAFF	.	TRBJ1-1	.	14	TRBV6-1
TGTGCCAGCAGCCCCGACATGGGCGGCTACACCTTC	CASSPDMGGYTF	.	TRBJ1-2	.	12	TRBV7-3